A single sample is the source of the 8 T cell receptor beta chains below, sequenced in a study of T cell responses to AZD1222 COVID-19 vaccine. Clones were read by immunoSEQ multiplex PCR, and TCRdb kept only the in-frame ones, dropping some. The data show approximately 70,000 clones, with 80% seen just once and over 11% held by the top ten. This specimen was peripheral blood, taken 28 days after the second AZD1222 dose. All receptors come from an adult who received the AZD1222 COVID-19 vaccine.

This clone was recorded only once. The chain joins TRBV18 to TRBJ2-1; D not resolved. Trimming stripped 1 base from V and 2 bases from J, with 12 bases between. This CDR3 contains 16 residues. Germline CDR1 reads KGHSH; CDR2 reads LQKENI. CDR3 amino acids: CASSPQTSSTYNEQFF. The CDR3 region has the DNA TGTGCCAGCTCACCACAAACCAGTTCGACCTACAATGAGCAGTTCTTC.

This rearrangement joins TRBV3-1 (or the pseudogene TRBV3-2) to TRBJ2-1, with 7 nucleotides matching TRBD1. The CDR3 runs to 14 residues. The germline CDR1 and CDR2 sequences are LGHDT and YNNKEL (reference sequence). V trimming: 4 bases; J trimming: 7 bases; junction bases outside the gene matches: 7. CDR3 residues: CASSLGQFSNEQFF. CDR3 nucleotides: TGTGCCAGCAGCCTGGGACAGTTTTCGAATGAGCAGTTCTTC.

The genes are TRBV6-5 and TRBJ2-3; 7 bases are a match to TRBD2. CDR3 length: 16 amino acids. V lost 2 bases, J lost 1 base, and 6 bases stayed unmatched. Germline loops: CDR1 MNHEY, CDR2 SVGAGI. The CDR3 sequence is CASSYGRGTRTDTQYF. Written as DNA, the CDR3 is TGTGCCAGCAGTTACGGGCGGGGGACTCGCACAGATACGCAGTATTTT.

The gene calls are TRBV5-4 and TRBJ2-1; TRBD2 agrees at 13 bases. The germline gives CDR1 SGHNT, CDR2 YYREEE (reference sequence). The ends lost 8 bases at V and 9 bases at J; junction bases unmatched: 11. This CDR3 is 15 amino acids long. As DNA, the CDR3 is TGTGCCAGTCAGATTCAGACTAGCGGGGGGAGTGAGCAGTTCTTC. Protein product: CASQIQTSGGSEQFF.

The chain couples TRBV13 to TRBJ2-5; no definite D call. Deletions cut 1 base from V and 6 bases from J, with 6 bases between. Germline-derived CDR1 and CDR2 are PRHDT and FYEKMQ (reference sequence). The CDR3 has 12 residues. The CDR3 DNA reads as TGTGCCAGCAGCTTAGATATCCAGACCCAGTACTTC. Translation gives CASSLDIQTQYF.

The chain's CDR3 is CASSLGLATTDTQYF. The DNA of the CDR3 is TGCGCCAGCAGCCTCGGACTAGCGACAACAGATACGCAGTATTTT. The chain has TRBV4-1 and TRBJ2-3, with TRBD2 matching 9 bases. CDR1 and CDR2 (germline): MGHRA, YSYEKL. The CDR3 length is 15 residues. V was clipped by 4 bases and J by 3 bases; unmatched bases: 5.

The rearrangement links TRBV6-1 to TRBJ1-1, with D perhaps matching TRBD1 (6 bases). Germline V gives CDR1 MNHNS, CDR2 SASEGT. The CDR3 is 15 residues long. Trimming removed 3 bases at V and 4 bases at J, with 15 bases between. This chain's CDR3 is CASSEVWGASTEAFF. CDR3 DNA sequence: TGTGCCAGCAGTGAGGTGTGGGGGGCAAGCACTGAAGCTTTCTTT.

The CDR3 nucleotides are TGTGCCAGCTCCTCGGACAGGTATCAGCCCCAGCATTTT. Translated: CASSSDRYQPQHF. This chain connects TRBV18 to TRBJ1-5; 7 bases are shared with TRBD1. The CDR3 contains 13 residues. Germline lookup yields CDR1 KGHSH and CDR2 LQKENI. The trim removed 6 bases at V and 5 bases at J, leaving 4 bases unmatched.